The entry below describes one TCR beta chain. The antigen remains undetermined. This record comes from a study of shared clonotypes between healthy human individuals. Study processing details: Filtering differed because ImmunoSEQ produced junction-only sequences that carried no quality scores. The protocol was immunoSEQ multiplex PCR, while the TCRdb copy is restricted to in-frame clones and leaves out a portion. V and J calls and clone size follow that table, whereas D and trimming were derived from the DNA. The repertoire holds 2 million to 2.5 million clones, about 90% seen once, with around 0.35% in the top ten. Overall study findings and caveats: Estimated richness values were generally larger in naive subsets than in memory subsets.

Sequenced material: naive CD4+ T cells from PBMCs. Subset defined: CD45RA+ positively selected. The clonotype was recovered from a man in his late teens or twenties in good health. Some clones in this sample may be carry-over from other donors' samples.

CDR3 DNA: TGTGCCAGCAGCTCGGACCGCGCCGATAATGAAAAACTGTTTTTT. It codes for CASSSDRADNEKLFF. V is TRBV11-1 and J is TRBJ1-4, with no clear D. There are 15 residues in the CDR3. Trimming removed 4 bases from V and 4 bases from J, with 13 bases in between. Per germline, CDR1 SGHAT and CDR2 FQDESV (reference sequence).